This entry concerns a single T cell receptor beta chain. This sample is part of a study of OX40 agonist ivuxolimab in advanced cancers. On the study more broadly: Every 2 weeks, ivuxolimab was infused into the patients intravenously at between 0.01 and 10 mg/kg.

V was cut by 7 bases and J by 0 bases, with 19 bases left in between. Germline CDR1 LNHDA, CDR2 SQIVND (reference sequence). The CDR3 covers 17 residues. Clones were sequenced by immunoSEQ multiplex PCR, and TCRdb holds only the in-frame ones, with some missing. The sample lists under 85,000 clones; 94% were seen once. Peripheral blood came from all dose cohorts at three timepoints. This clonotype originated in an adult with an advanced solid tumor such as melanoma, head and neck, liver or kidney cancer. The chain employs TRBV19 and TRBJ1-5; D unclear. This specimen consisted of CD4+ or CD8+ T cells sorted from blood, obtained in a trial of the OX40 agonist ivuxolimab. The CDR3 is CASKGVVDFNSNQPQHF. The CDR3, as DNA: TGTGCCAGTAAAGGAGTTGTGGACTTCAATAGCAATCAGCCCCAGCATTTT.